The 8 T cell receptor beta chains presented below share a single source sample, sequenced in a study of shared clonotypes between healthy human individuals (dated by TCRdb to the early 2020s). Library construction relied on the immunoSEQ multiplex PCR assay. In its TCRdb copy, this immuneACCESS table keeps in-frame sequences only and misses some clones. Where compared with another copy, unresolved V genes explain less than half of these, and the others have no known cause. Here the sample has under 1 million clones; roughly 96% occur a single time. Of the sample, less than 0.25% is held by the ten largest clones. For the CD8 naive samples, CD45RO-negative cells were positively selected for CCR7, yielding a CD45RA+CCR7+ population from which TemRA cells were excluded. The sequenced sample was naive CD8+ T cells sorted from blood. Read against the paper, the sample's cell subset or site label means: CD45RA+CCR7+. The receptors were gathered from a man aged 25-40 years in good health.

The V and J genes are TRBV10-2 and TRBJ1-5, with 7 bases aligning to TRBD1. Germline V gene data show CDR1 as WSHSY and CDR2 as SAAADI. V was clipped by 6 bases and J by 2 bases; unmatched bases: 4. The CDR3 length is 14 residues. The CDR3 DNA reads TGCGCCAGCAGCACAGGGGCCGGCAATCAGCCCCAGCATTTT. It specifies CASSTGAGNQPQHF.

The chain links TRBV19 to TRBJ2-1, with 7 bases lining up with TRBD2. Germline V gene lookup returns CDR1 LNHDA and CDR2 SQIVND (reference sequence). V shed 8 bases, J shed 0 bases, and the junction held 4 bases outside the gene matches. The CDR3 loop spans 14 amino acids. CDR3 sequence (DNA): TGTGCCAGTGGTCTAGCGGACTCCTACAATGAGCAGTTCTTC. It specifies CASGLADSYNEQFF.

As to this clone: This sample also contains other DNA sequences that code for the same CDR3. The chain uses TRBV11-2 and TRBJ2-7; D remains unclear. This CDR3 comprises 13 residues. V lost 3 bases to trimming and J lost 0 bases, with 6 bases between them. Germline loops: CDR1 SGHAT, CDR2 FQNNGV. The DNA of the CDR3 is TGTGCCAGCAGCTTCGGACCCTCCTACGAGCAGTACTTC. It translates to CASSFGPSYEQYF.

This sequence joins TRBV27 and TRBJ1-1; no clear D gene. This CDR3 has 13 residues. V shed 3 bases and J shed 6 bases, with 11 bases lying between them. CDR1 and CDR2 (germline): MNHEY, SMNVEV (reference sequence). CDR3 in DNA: TGTGCCAGCAGTTTCTCCGGGTCGGCTGAAGCTTTCTTT. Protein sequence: CASSFSGSAEAFF.

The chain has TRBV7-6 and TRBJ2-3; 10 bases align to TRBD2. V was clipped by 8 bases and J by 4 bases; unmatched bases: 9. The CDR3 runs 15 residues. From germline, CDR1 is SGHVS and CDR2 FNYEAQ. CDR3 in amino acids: CASSGGTSGADTQYF. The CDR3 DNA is TGTGCCAGCTCTGGGGGCACTAGCGGGGCAGATACGCAGTATTTT.

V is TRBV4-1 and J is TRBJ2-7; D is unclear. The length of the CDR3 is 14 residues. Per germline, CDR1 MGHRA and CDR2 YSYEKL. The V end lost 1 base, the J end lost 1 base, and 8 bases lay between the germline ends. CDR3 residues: CASSQVGISYEQYF. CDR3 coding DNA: TGCGCCAGCAGCCAAGTCGGTATATCCTACGAGCAGTACTTC.

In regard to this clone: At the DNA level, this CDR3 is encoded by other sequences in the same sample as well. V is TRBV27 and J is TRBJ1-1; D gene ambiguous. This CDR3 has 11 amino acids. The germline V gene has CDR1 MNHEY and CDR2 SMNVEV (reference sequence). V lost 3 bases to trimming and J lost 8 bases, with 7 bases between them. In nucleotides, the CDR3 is TGTGCCAGCAGTTTCGGTACAGAAGCTTTCTTT. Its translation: CASSFGTEAFF.

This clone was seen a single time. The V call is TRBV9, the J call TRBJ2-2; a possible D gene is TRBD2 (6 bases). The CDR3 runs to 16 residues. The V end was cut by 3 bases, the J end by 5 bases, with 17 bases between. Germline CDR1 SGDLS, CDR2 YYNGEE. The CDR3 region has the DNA TGTGCCAGCAGCGGACTCCGACTAGGCGGAACCGGGGAGCTGTTTTTT. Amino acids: CASSGLRLGGTGELFF. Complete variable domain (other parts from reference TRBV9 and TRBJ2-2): DSGVTQTPKHLITATGQRVTLRCSPRSGDLSVYWYQQSLDQGLQFLIQYYNGEERAKGNILERFSAQQFPDLHSELNLSSLELGDSALYFCASSGLRLGGTGELFFGEGSRLTVL.